Listed below are T cell receptor beta chains from one sample, sequenced in a study of T cells after yellow fever vaccination. TCRdb fed the 5' RACE reads into MiXCR, producing one record per CDR3 protein. Of 450,000 to 550,000 distinct CDR3 sequences in the sample, less than 20% were seen once. Specimen: PBMCs, collected 15 days after the yellow fever booster vaccination. These receptors were taken from a man aged 25 to 40 who received the YFV17D yellow fever vaccine. The CDR3 runs from the conserved cysteine through the conserved F or W. A D gene is named only where the DNA matches it firmly. Some rows have no size entry. The others give once, few or many, or a class for an expanded clone.

cdr3_nt cdr3_aa j_call d_call v_call clone_size
TGTGCCAGCAGTTACTCAGGCGACTCCTACAATGAGCAGTTCTTC CASSYSGDSYNEQFF TRBJ2-1 . TRBV6-5 .
TGTGCCAGCATCCCCAGAGGGGGGACCGGGGAGCTGTTTTTT CASIPRGGTGELFF TRBJ2-2 . TRBV28 .
TGTGCCAGCAGTTTCAATCGGGTTTACGAGCAGTACTTC CASSFNRVYEQYF TRBJ2-7 . TRBV27 .
TGTGCCACGCAGCCACTAGCGGGAGATTATACGCAGTATTTT CATQPLAGDYTQYF TRBJ2-3 TRBD2 TRBV10-3 .
TGTGCCAGCAGCTTAATCACTGGCACAGATACGCAGTATTTT CASSLITGTDTQYF TRBJ2-3 . TRBV11-2 few
TGTGCCAGCACAGGCTGGGGGGCAGGGGCCGGGGAGCTGTTTTTT CASTGWGAGAGELFF TRBJ2-2 . TRBV6-1 .
TGTGCCAGCAGGCATACTAGCGACAGACCCTACGAGCAGTACTTC CASRHTSDRPYEQYF TRBJ2-7 TRBD2 TRBV2 few
TGTGCCAGCGGTCTCACCGGGGAGCTGTTTTTT CASGLTGELFF TRBJ2-2 . TRBV6-5 few
TGTGCCATCAGTATCGACTGGTACGAGCAGTACTTC CAISIDWYEQYF TRBJ2-7 . TRBV10-3 many
TGCGCCAGCAGCGTGGGACAGACCACAGATACGCAGTATTTT CASSVGQTTDTQYF TRBJ2-3 TRBD1 TRBV5-1 once
TGTGCCATCAGTGAGTTAGACGCGCACATTCAGTACTTC CAISELDAHIQYF TRBJ2-4 . TRBV10-3 .
TGTGCCAGCAGTCCCACCGGGACAGGCGCCTACGAGCAGTACTTC CASSPTGTGAYEQYF TRBJ2-7 TRBD1 TRBV28 many
TGCGCCAGCACCAATAATGGACAGACGAACACTGAAGCTTTCTTT CASTNNGQTNTEAFF TRBJ1-1 . TRBV5-1 many
TGTGCCATCAAAGCAGGGGACGGCTACACCTTC CAIKAGDGYTF TRBJ1-2 . TRBV10-3 .
TGCAGCGTTGAAGGGGAGACGGGGTACGAGCAGTACTTC CSVEGETGYEQYF TRBJ2-7 . TRBV29-1 .
TGCAGCGTTGTAGCTAGCGGGCACCCCTACGAGCAGTACTTC CSVVASGHPYEQYF TRBJ2-7 TRBD2 TRBV29-1 .
TGTGCCAGCAGCACTAAGTCAGAAAACACCATATATTTT CASSTKSENTIYF TRBJ1-3 . TRBV7-9 .
TGTGCCAGCAGCCAAGTGGCGGGAGGGATGAACGAGCAGTACTTC CASSQVAGGMNEQYF TRBJ2-7 TRBD2 TRBV4-2 few
TGCGCCAGCAGCCAAGATCGGGGTAACTACGAGCAGTACTTC CASSQDRGNYEQYF TRBJ2-7 . TRBV4-3 .
TGTGCCAGCAGCCGACGACTCGGAGACGGTGGCTTGATCGAGCAGTACTTC CASSRRLGDGGLIEQYF TRBJ2-7 . TRBV3-1 .
TGTGCCATCCGTGACAGGGATCTTGAAAAACTGTTTTTT CAIRDRDLEKLFF TRBJ1-4 TRBD1 TRBV10-3 .
TGCAGTGCTAGACAGTGGGCAGATACGCAGTATTTT CSARQWADTQYF TRBJ2-3 . TRBV20-1 few
TGCAGTGCCCCCCTCGGGAGTTACCAAGAGACCCAGTACTTC CSAPLGSYQETQYF TRBJ2-5 . TRBV20-1 .
TGTGCCAGCAGCCAAGAGAGGCTAGCACGCGAGACCCAGTACTTC CASSQERLARETQYF TRBJ2-5 . TRBV3-1 few
TGTGCCAGCGGCAACAGGGGAAGCACAGATACGCAGTATTTT CASGNRGSTDTQYF TRBJ2-3 TRBD1 TRBV7-2 .
TGTGCCAGCAGCCTCGGGAGTTCCCCCACAGATACGCAGTATTTT CASSLGSSPTDTQYF TRBJ2-3 . TRBV3-1 .
TGCAGCTCCACGAGGGGGGGTCCAGAGACCCAGTACTTC CSSTRGGPETQYF TRBJ2-5 . TRBV29-1 .
TGCGCCAGCAGCCGGACAGGGACGAGCTCCTACGAGCAGTACTTC CASSRTGTSSYEQYF TRBJ2-7 TRBD1 TRBV5-1 .
TGCGCCAGCAGCTTGCAGGGGCCCTCTAACACCGGGGAGCTGTTTTTT CASSLQGPSNTGELFF TRBJ2-2 . TRBV5-1 .
TGCAGTGCTAGGGGGGACGTTCGGAGCTCCTACAATGAGCAGTTCTTC CSARGDVRSSYNEQFF TRBJ2-1 . TRBV20-1 .
TGTGCCAGCAGCCAAGCCTCTCTCGCGCAAGGGGGACGGGAGCAGTACTTC CASSQASLAQGGREQYF TRBJ2-7 . TRBV14 few
TGCAGTGCAGCCCGACCAACAGGGGCACCCATGGAGACCCAGTACTTC CSAARPTGAPMETQYF TRBJ2-5 TRBD1 TRBV20-1 .
TGTGCCTGGAGTCTGGATGGTGGCTACACCTTC CAWSLDGGYTF TRBJ1-2 . TRBV30 .
TGTGCCAGCAGCCAAGAAGGGAACTATGGCTACACCTTC CASSQEGNYGYTF TRBJ1-2 . TRBV4-2 .
TGTGCCAGCAGTGAATTAACAACGTCCCCCTCGACCCAGTACTTC CASSELTTSPSTQYF TRBJ2-5 . TRBV25-1 .
TGCAGTGCGGTTGGACTAGCGGGCCTCTACGAGCAGTACTTC CSAVGLAGLYEQYF TRBJ2-7 TRBD2 TRBV20-1 few
TGTGCCAGCAGCTTAGCTGGAACCGGGACAGGGAGGGAGACCCAGTACTTC CASSLAGTGTGRETQYF TRBJ2-5 TRBD1 TRBV7-6 .
TGTGCCACCAGCAGAGCCCGGGGCGAGGGACATCAGCCCCAGCATTTT CATSRARGEGHQPQHF TRBJ1-5 . TRBV15 few
TGCGCCAGCAGCCAAGATTATCAGCCGAGCTCCTACAATGAGCAGTTCTTC CASSQDYQPSSYNEQFF TRBJ2-1 . TRBV4-3 few
TGTGCCAGCAGCTCGGGACACGGGTTTGTCCACGAGCAGTACTTC CASSSGHGFVHEQYF TRBJ2-7 . TRBV7-6 .
TGTGCCAGCAGAACCGGGACTAGCGGGAGGGCCCGAGAGACCCAGTACTTC CASRTGTSGRARETQYF TRBJ2-5 TRBD2 TRBV12-3/TRBV12-4 few
TGTGCCAGCAGCTTCATCCTAACTGGCAGAAATGAGCAGTTCTTC CASSFILTGRNEQFF TRBJ2-1 . TRBV7-2 few
TGTGCCAGCAGTTTTGCGGACAGAAGCCAGCCCCAGCATTTT CASSFADRSQPQHF TRBJ1-5 . TRBV12-3/TRBV12-4 .
TGCAGTGCTAGGACTCGCTTAGAGACCCAGTACTTC CSARTRLETQYF TRBJ2-5 . TRBV20-1 .
TGCAGCGTTGACCCCGTCCCAGTGGCCGATACGCAGTATTTT CSVDPVPVADTQYF TRBJ2-3 . TRBV29-1 few
TGTGCCAGCTCACCCGGGGCGGGACAAACCTACGAGCAGTACTTC CASSPGAGQTYEQYF TRBJ2-7 . TRBV18 few
TGCGCCAGCAGCCAGAACAGGGGTGCCGGGGCCAACGTCCTGACTTTC CASSQNRGAGANVLTF TRBJ2-6 TRBD1 TRBV4-3 few
TGTGCCAGCAGCCAGAAGGGGGACACCGGGGAGCTGTTTTTT CASSQKGDTGELFF TRBJ2-2 . TRBV4-2 .